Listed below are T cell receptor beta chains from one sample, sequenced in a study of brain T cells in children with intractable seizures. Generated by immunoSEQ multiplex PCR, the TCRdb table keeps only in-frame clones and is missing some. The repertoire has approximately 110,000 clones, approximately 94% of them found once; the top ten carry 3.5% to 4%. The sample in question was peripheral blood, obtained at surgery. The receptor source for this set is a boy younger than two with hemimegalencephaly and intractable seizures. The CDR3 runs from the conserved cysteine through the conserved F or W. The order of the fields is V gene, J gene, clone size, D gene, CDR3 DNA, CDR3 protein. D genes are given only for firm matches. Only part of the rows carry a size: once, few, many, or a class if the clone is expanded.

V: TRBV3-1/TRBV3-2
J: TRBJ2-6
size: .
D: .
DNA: TGTGCCAGCAGCCAAATCGGGGGAGGGGCCAACGTCCTGACTTTC
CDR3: CASSQIGGGANVLTF

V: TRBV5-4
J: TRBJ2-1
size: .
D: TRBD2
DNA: TGTGCCAGCAGCCTATTTGCAACGGGGGGAGGGCCAAACAATGAGCAGTTCTTC
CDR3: CASSLFATGGGPNNEQFF

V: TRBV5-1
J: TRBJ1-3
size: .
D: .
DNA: TGCGCCAGCAGCTTGGCCGGGGGGGTTGGAAACACCATATATTTT
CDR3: CASSLAGGVGNTIYF

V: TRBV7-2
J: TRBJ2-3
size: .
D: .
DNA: TGTGCCAGCAGCTTAGGACTCTACGCAATGGATTTT
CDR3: CASSLGLYAMDF

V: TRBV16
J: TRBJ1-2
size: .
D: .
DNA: TGTGCCAGCAGCCAATTGGAGTATGGCTACACCTTC
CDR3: CASSQLEYGYTF

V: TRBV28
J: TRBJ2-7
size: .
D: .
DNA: TGTGCCAGCAGTTTTAGGGTCTACGAGCAGTACTTC
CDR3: CASSFRVYEQYF

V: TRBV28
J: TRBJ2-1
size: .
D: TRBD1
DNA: TGTGCCAGCATCAGCCGCGACAGGGTGTGGGGCAATGAGCAGTTCTTC
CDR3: CASISRDRVWGNEQFF

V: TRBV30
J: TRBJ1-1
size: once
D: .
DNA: TGTGCCTGGAGTCAGGCTGAAGCTTTCTTT
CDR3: CAWSQAEAFF

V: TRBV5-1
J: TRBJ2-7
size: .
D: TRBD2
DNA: TGCGCCAGCAGCGTAGGACTAGCGTCCACCTACGAGCAGTACTTC
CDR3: CASSVGLASTYEQYF

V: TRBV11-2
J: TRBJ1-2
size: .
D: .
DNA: TGTGCCAGCAGCATGGGTCTACACTCCGGGATGAACTATGGCTACACCTTC
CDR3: CASSMGLHSGMNYGYTF

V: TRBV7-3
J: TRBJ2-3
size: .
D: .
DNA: TGTGCCAGCAGCTTAACGCGGGGAGATACGCAGTATTTT
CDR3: CASSLTRGDTQYF

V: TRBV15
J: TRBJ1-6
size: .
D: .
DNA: TGTGCCACCAGCACGACGGGCAATTCAAATTCACCCCTCCACTTT
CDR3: CATSTTGNSNSPLHF

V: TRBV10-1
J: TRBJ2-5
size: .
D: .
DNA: TGCGCCAGCTCAAGGGGAGAGACCCAGTACTTC
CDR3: CASSRGETQYF

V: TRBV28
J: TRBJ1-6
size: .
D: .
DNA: TGTGCCAGCAAGGGGAATAATTCACCCCTCCACTTT
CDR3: CASKGNNSPLHF

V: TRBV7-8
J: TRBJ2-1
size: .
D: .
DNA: TGTGCCAGCAGCTTAGAGGCCCACTTGGATGAGCAGTTCTTC
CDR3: CASSLEAHLDEQFF

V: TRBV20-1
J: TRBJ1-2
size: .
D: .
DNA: TGCAGTGCTAGTATGGGGTCTGGCTACACCTTC
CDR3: CSASMGSGYTF

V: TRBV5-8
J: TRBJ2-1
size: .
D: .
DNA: TGTGCCAGCAGCTTTACCGGACGGTTCAATGAGCAGTTCTTC
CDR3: CASSFTGRFNEQFF

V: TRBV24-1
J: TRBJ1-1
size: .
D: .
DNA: TGTGCCACCCGAGGAGGGGGAGACACTGAAGCTTTCTTT
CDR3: CATRGGGDTEAFF

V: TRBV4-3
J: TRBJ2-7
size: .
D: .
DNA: TGCGCCAGCAGCCAAGATTCGGGGCACGGGAAGCCACTCTACGAGCAGTACTTC
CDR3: CASSQDSGHGKPLYEQYF

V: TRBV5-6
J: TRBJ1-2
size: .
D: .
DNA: TGTGCCAGCAGTCTGCAGGACAAAGCTGGCTACACCTTC
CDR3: CASSLQDKAGYTF

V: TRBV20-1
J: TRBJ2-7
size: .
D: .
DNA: TGCACCCCGGGCAGGAGCTACGAGCAGTACTTC
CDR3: CTPGRSYEQYF

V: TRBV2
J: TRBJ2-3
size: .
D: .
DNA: TGTGCCAGCAGCCCGGGACCAGATACGCAGTATTTT
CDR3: CASSPGPDTQYF

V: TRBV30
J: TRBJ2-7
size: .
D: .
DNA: TGTGCCTGCCTTCCGGGACGCTTACCCTACGAGCAGTACTTC
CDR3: CACLPGRLPYEQYF

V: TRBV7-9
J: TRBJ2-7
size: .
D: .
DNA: TGTGCCAGCAGCTTAACATTGTTGGGACCTCTTACCTTCTCCTACGAGCAGTACTTC
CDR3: CASSLTLLGPLTFSYEQYF

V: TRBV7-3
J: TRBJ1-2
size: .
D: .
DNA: TGTGCCAGCAGCCCCTACCAGGGATGGGGAAGCTATGGCTACACCTTC
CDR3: CASSPYQGWGSYGYTF

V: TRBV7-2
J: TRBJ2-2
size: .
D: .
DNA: TGTGCCAGCAGCCCGCATCAGGGTAACACCGGGGAGCTGTTTTTT
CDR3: CASSPHQGNTGELFF

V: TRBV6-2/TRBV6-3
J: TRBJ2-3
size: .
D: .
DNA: TGTGCCAGCAGTTTCTTAGCAGAGGGCACAGATACGCAGTATTTT
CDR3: CASSFLAEGTDTQYF

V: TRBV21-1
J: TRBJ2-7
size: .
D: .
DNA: TGTGCCAGCAGCAAATCCAGGGGCCCCACCGCCTACGAGCAGTACTTC
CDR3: CASSKSRGPTAYEQYF

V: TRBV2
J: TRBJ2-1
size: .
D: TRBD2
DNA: TGTGCCAGCAGAGGCACCCGACTAGCAATTGGGGATGAGCAGTTCTTC
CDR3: CASRGTRLAIGDEQFF

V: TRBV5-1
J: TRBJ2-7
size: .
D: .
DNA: TGCGCCAGCAGCCCCGGGACATCGGGGACCTACGAGCAGTACTTC
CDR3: CASSPGTSGTYEQYF

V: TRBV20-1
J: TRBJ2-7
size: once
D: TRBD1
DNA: TGCAGTGCCGGGACAGTTCGCGAGCAGTACTTC
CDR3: CSAGTVREQYF

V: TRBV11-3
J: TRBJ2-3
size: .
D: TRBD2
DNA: TGTGCCAGCAGCGGGAGGGGCGGGACCACGGAGTATTTT
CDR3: CASSGRGGTTEYF

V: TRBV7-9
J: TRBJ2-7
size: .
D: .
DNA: TGTGCCAGCAGCTTCCCGGGGAAACTATACGAGCAGTACTTC
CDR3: CASSFPGKLYEQYF

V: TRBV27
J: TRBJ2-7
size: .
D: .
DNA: TGTGCCAGCAGACGCGACAGCATAAGCTCCTACGAGCAGTACTTC
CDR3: CASRRDSISSYEQYF

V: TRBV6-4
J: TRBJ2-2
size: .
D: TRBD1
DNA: TGTGCCAGCAGTGCTAGACAGGGAGTCGGGGAGCTGTTTTTT
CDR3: CASSARQGVGELFF

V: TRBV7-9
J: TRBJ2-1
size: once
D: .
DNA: TGTGCCAGCAGCCCCCCCGTCGACTGGCAATACAATGAGCAGTTCTTC
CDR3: CASSPPVDWQYNEQFF